The 14 T cell receptor beta chains listed next were all sequenced from one sample in a study of OX40 agonist ivuxolimab in advanced cancers. Assay: immunoSEQ multiplex PCR; the TCRdb copy retains only in-frame clones and omits some. The sample yields roughly 80,000 clones, under 90% seen once. Sequencing was performed on CD4+ or CD8+ T cells sorted from blood, taken in a trial of the OX40 agonist ivuxolimab. The source of these receptors is an adult with an advanced solid tumor such as melanoma, head and neck, liver or kidney cancer.

The chain recombines TRBV18 with TRBJ2-1; D perhaps matches TRBD1 (5 bases). The CDR3 totals 11 residues. V was pared by 5 bases and J by 8 bases, with 7 bases between. Germline V gene data show CDR1 as KGHSH and CDR2 as LQKENI. CDR3 nucleotide sequence: TGTGCCAGCTCAGGGGCCGATGAGCAGTTCTTC. Its protein is CASSGADEQFF.

The chain recombines TRBV7-9 with TRBJ2-7, with D perhaps matching TRBD1 or TRBD2 (6 bases each). V shed 3 bases and J shed 7 bases, with 16 bases lying between them. Germline V lookup: CDR1 SEHNR, CDR2 FQNEAQ (reference sequence). The CDR3 covers 14 residues. CDR3 nucleotides: TGTGCCAGCAGCTTTTCCACAGGGCGGGAAGAGCAGTACTTC. The encoded protein is CASSFSTGREEQYF. The whole variable domain, filled in from reference TRBV7-9 and TRBJ2-7, reads DTGVSQNPRHKITKRGQNVTFRCDPISEHNRLYWYRQTLGQGPEFLTYFQNEAQLEKSRLLSDRFSAERPKGSFSTLEIQRTEQGDSAMYLCASSFSTGREEQYFGPGTRLTVT.

J is TRBJ1-6 and V is TRBV9; 9 nucleotides agree with TRBD1. CDR3 length equals 17 residues. V was clipped by 4 bases and J by 6 bases; unmatched bases: 11. Germline V gene lookup returns CDR1 SGDLS and CDR2 YYNGEE. The CDR3 coding sequence is TGTGCCAGCAGCTCTCGCGGGACAGGGTGGCTTAATTCACCCCTCCACTTT. Protein sequence: CASSSRGTGWLNSPLHF.

V gene TRBV28 combines with J gene TRBJ1-6, with 8 nucleotides matching TRBD1. V lost 1 base, J lost 10 bases, and 6 bases stayed unmatched. Germline loops: CDR1 MDHEN, CDR2 SYDVKM. There are 15 residues in the CDR3. The CDR3 sequence is CASSLSDRDVSPLHF. CDR3 coding DNA: TGTGCCAGCAGTTTATCGGACAGGGACGTATCACCCCTCCACTTT.

With respect to this clone: At one end, the junction sequence differs from germline, possibly due to a read error. The V gene is TRBV20-1, the J gene TRBJ2-3; D is undetermined. Germline lookup yields CDR1 DFQATT and CDR2 SNEGSKA (reference sequence). The CDR3 consists of 11 residues. The CDR3 loop is CSAGETDTQYF. The DNA for the CDR3 is TGCAGTGCTGGAGAAACAGATACGCAGTATTTT.

The rearrangement uses TRBV7-6 and TRBJ2-2, with unresolved D. The CDR3 is made up of 16 amino acids. The germline gives CDR1 SGHVS, CDR2 FNYEAQ. Trimming removed 1 base at V and 0 bases at J, with 9 bases between. The CDR3 nucleotides read TGTGCCAGCAGCTTAGGTTCGGGCGCGAACACCGGGGAGCTGTTTTTT. The encoded protein is CASSLGSGANTGELFF.

J is TRBJ2-3 and V is TRBV19; 16 nucleotides align to TRBD2. The germline V gene encodes CDR1 LNHDA and CDR2 SQIVND (reference sequence). J was trimmed by 5 bases and V by 5 bases; bases with no gene match: 7. The CDR3 consists of 17 residues. The CDR3 sequence: CASSSGTSGGAVDTQYF. Written as DNA, the CDR3 is TGTGCCAGTAGTTCCGGGACTAGCGGGGGGGCCGTAGATACGCAGTATTTT.

The chain has TRBV6-5 and TRBJ2-5; D uncertain. Germline lookup yields CDR1 MNHEY and CDR2 SVGAGI. This CDR3 has 13 amino acids. With 11 bases removed from V and 5 bases from J, the gap between germline ends came to 18 bases. Here the CDR3 reads CASSTGFGETQYF. CDR3 DNA sequence: TGTGCCTCATCGACCGGGTTCGGGGAGACCCAGTACTTC.

J is TRBJ2-7 and V is TRBV2, with D unclear. V was pared by 3 bases and J by 1 base, with 13 bases between. CDR1 and CDR2 (germline): SNHLY, FYNNEI. This CDR3 contains 15 residues. The DNA of the CDR3 is TGTGCCAGCAGTGACCCGGGTTCGTCTTCCTACGAGCAGTACTTC. Amino acid sequence: CASSDPGSSSYEQYF.

The CDR3 protein is CASSENFRAGYTF. In DNA, the CDR3 is TGTGCCAGCAGTGAAAATTTTAGGGCGGGCTACACCTTC. This rearrangement joins TRBV6-1 to TRBJ1-2; D gene unclear. Germline CDR1 MNHNS, CDR2 SASEGT. This CDR3 is built from 13 residues. V lost 2 bases to trimming and J lost 8 bases, with 12 bases between them.

The CDR3 DNA is TGTGCCAGTAGATCCCCACGGACAGGGAAGGCCGCTGAAGCTTTCTTT. Translating it yields CASRSPRTGKAAEAFF. The chain has TRBV19 and TRBJ1-1; 8 bases are shared with TRBD1. There are 16 residues in the CDR3. The J segment lost 6 bases and the V segment lost 6 bases, leaving 15 bases of the junction unmatched. Per the germline V gene, CDR1 is LNHDA and CDR2 is SQIVND (reference sequence).

The chain has TRBV7-3 and TRBJ1-5; D gene ambiguous. This CDR3 has 16 amino acids. CDR1 is SGHTA, CDR2 FQGTGA, per germline. The V gene lost 0 bases and the J gene lost 1 base, with 10 bases spanning the gap. The CDR3 reads CASSLTGRASNQPQHF. CDR3 coding DNA: TGTGCCAGCAGCTTAACAGGGAGGGCCAGCAATCAGCCCCAGCATTTT.

The V call is TRBV6-5, the J call TRBJ2-3, with TRBD2 identical over 7 bases. This CDR3 contains 14 residues. Germline V gene data show CDR1 as MNHEY and CDR2 as SVGAGI. The V and J ends lost 8 bases and 2 bases, in that order; junction bases with no gene match: 7. The CDR3 region is CASRAGYATDTQYF. The CDR3 DNA sequence: TGTGCCAGCCGAGCGGGGTATGCCACAGATACGCAGTATTTT.

This clone was seen only once. The chain has TRBV5-1 and TRBJ1-1; D is unclear. Germline-derived CDR1 and CDR2 are SGHRS and YFSETQ. Between the trimmed V and J ends, which lost 6 bases and 2 bases, there was a span of 14 bases. This CDR3 has 14 amino acids. As DNA, the CDR3 is TGCGCCAGCACCAGAAGCACAGCCAACACTGAAGCTTTCTTT. This codes for CASTRSTANTEAFF.